The clone carrying this T cell receptor beta chain was seen only a few times. Via MiXCR, TCRdb re-called the reads, giving one row per CDR3 protein. The repertoire includes 150,000 to 200,000 distinct CDR3 sequences, over 13% of them detected once, and 25% to 30% sits in the top ten. The data originate from a study of T cell repertoires in cytomegalovirus infection. The CDR3 is 16 residues long. Looked up from germline, CDR1 is SNHLY and CDR2 is FYNNEI. V was shortened by 1 base and J by 4 bases, with 13 bases between the two germline ends. This receptor was taken from a human donor in good health (CMV status not recorded). Some clones in this sample may be carry-over from other donors' samples. Sequencing was done on a sample of PBMCs. The rearrangement joins TRBV2 to TRBJ2-2; D perhaps matches TRBD1 (6 bases). As DNA, the CDR3 is TGTGCCAGCAGTGAAGTAAGAACAGGGAGCACCGGGGAGCTGTTTTTT. Translation: CASSEVRTGSTGELFF. Complete variable domain (other parts from reference TRBV2 and TRBJ2-2): EPEVTQTPSHQVTQMGQEVILRCVPISNHLYFYWYRQILGQKVEFLVSFYNNEISEKSEIFDDQFSVERPDGSNFTLKIRSTKLEDSAMYFCASSEVRTGSTGELFFGEGSRLTVL.